This TCR beta chain came from a study of CD8 T cells in ankylosing spondylitis. Findings of the study overall: In ankylosing spondylitis blood, a motif of roughly 8 highly homologous TCR beta variants appeared characteristic. Enrichment of disease-linked clones was reportedly significant in matched ankylosing spondylitis synovial fluid. Earlier authors reported some of these motif variants in reactive arthritis synovial fluid and blood.

This CDR3 contains 15 residues. V was pared by 4 bases and J by 4 bases, with 16 bases between. On this clonotype itself: What it binds is not known.

Making the TCR beta libraries involved quantitative 5'-RACE with molecular barcodes. TCRdb processed the 5' RACE reads anew with MiXCR; each CDR3 protein has one entry. The sample shows a few hundred thousand distinct CDR3 sequences, roughly 8% of them seen only once. This sequence joins TRBV12-3 or TRBV12-4 and TRBJ2-5; possible D gene TRBD2, 6 bases. This sequence was found in a male donor with ankylosing spondylitis. Specimen: blood, either unsorted or a sorted T cell fraction (not recorded which). CDR3 in amino acids: CASSSGTFQSETQYF. The CDR3 coding sequence is TGTGCCAGCAGTTCCGGGACTTTTCAGTCAGAGACCCAGTACTTC.